Below are 25 T cell receptor beta chains sequenced from a single sample in a study of response to subunit inactivated influenza vaccine. TCRdb reprocessed the RT-PCR reads via MiXCR and lists one record per CDR3 protein. The profile shows some 520,000 distinct CDR3 sequences, about 15% of them singletons. The material was CD4+ T cells sorted from PBMCs, obtained approximately 25 months after vaccination. The receptor source for this set is a man aged 45 to 75 who received an inactivated influenza vaccine.

This chain joins TRBV24-1 and TRBJ2-5; 9 nucleotides line up with TRBD1. Germline V gives CDR1 KGHDR, CDR2 SFDVKD. The trim removed 4 bases at V and 2 bases at J, leaving 4 bases unmatched. CDR3 length equals 15 residues. CDR3 sequence reads: CATSDTGTGQETQYF. DNA for the CDR3: TGTGCCACCAGTGACACCGGGACAGGGCAAGAGACCCAGTACTTC.

Comments on this clonotype: The limits of the CDR3 on the DNA are not certain, so only TCRdb's listed CDR3 is given. The chain carries TRBV21-1 and TRBJ1-5; the table names TRBD1, a call not compared with the DNA. TRBV21-1 has pseudogene status. Both ends counted, the CDR3 spans 18 residues. This CDR3 reads CASSFGQGISHSNQPQHF.

The chain recombines TRBV20-1 with TRBJ2-1; 7 bases agree with TRBD2. Germline values: CDR1 DFQATT, CDR2 SNEGSKA (reference sequence). The CDR3 consists of 13 residues. The ends lost 2 bases at V and 8 bases at J; junction bases unmatched: 6. CDR3 sequence (DNA): TGCAGTGCTAGACACCGACTAGCACATGAGCAGTTCTTC. Amino acids: CSARHRLAHEQFF.

This clonotype was picked up a small number of times. The chain joins TRBV10-3 to TRBJ2-3; tentative D call: TRBD2 (6 bases). This CDR3 has 14 residues. Between the trimmed V and J ends, which lost 6 bases and 3 bases, there was a span of 13 bases. Germline V gene sequence: CDR1 ENHRY, CDR2 SYGVKD. As DNA, the CDR3 is TGTGCCATCAGGAGGGAGGAAGGAACAGATACGCAGTATTTT. Residues: CAIRREEGTDTQYF.

This clonotype was recorded at least ten times. V usage is TRBV10-3 and J usage is TRBJ2-6, with D possibly matching TRBD2 (7 bases). The V and J ends lost 2 bases and 4 bases respectively, with 18 bases between them. The CDR3 covers 18 residues. Germline CDR1 is ENHRY and CDR2 is SYGVKD. CDR3 nucleotides: TGTGCCATCAGTGAGGGCTTGGGGGGGGCGGTAGGGGCCAACGTCCTGACTTTC. This codes for CAISEGLGGAVGANVLTF.

This clonotype was counted a few times. The chain is built from TRBV20-1 and TRBJ2-7, with D tentatively TRBD1 (6 bases). This CDR3 has 13 residues. Germline lookup yields CDR1 DFQATT and CDR2 SNEGSKA (reference sequence). Trimming stripped 4 bases from V and 5 bases from J, with 15 bases between. CDR3 sequence: CSATNPGVNEQYF. In DNA, the CDR3 is TGCAGTGCTACAAACCCAGGGGTGAACGAGCAGTACTTC.

The rearrangement links TRBV7-2 to TRBJ2-3; D remains unclear. Germline CDR1 is SGHTA and CDR2 is FQGNSA. Trimming took 5 bases from V and 0 from J, leaving 15 bases between them. The CDR3 totals 16 residues. In DNA form, the CDR3 reads TGTGCCAGCAGCCCTACCGCGGCAGGAAGCACAGATACGCAGTATTTT. This encodes CASSPTAAGSTDTQYF.

V is TRBV6-1 and J is TRBJ2-7; tentative D call: TRBD1 (5 bases). CDR1 and CDR2 from the germline V gene are MNHNS and SASEGT. Trimming removed 6 bases from V and 2 bases from J, with 17 bases in between. This CDR3 is 15 amino acids long. The DNA of the CDR3 is TGTGCCAGCAGCCACGTCAGGGTAGGGACCTACGAGCAGTACTTC. Protein: CASSHVRVGTYEQYF.

V and J are TRBV10-3 and TRBJ2-3; possibly TRBD2 for D (7 bases). V was pared by 6 bases and J by 2 bases, with 15 bases between. CDR1 and CDR2 from the germline V gene are ENHRY and SYGVKD. The CDR3 sequence is 15 residues long. CDR3 bases: TGTGCCATCAGGGAGGGGGGGGGCGTCACAGATACGCAGTATTTT. This codes for CAIREGGGVTDTQYF.

This clonotype was found a few times. The rearrangement uses TRBV10-1 and TRBJ2-7; D unclear. Trimming stripped 3 bases from V and 0 bases from J, with 6 bases between. The CDR3 sequence is 13 residues long. Germline CDR1 is WNHNN and CDR2 is SYGVQD (reference sequence). The CDR3 bases are TGCGCCAGCAGTGATGCAGGCTCCTACGAGCAGTACTTC. The encoded protein is CASSDAGSYEQYF.

The chain joins TRBV15 to TRBJ2-3, with D unclear. Trimming shortened V by 4 bases and J by 6 bases, and 11 bases separated the two germline ends. Germline V lookup: CDR1 LNHNV, CDR2 YYDKDF (reference sequence). This CDR3 has 13 amino acids. The CDR3 coding sequence is TGTGCCACCAGCACCACAACCTGGGATACGCAGTATTTT. It codes for CATSTTTWDTQYF.

This clonotype occurred a few times. The J gene is TRBJ2-3, the V gene TRBV29-1, with TRBD2 matching 10 bases. V was pared by 2 bases and J by 3 bases, with 2 bases of the junction left unmatched. The CDR3 spans 14 residues. Germline CDR1 reads SQVTM; CDR2 reads ANQGSEA. CDR3 sequence (DNA): TGCAGCGTTGAATTGACTAGCGGGACAGATACGCAGTATTTT. Translation gives CSVELTSGTDTQYF.

This rearrangement joins TRBV10-3 to TRBJ1-2, with D perhaps TRBD1 (6 bases). V was clipped by 6 bases and J by 12 bases, with 14 bases between them. CDR1 and CDR2 (germline): ENHRY, SYGVKD. The length of the CDR3 is 11 residues. CDR3 in DNA: TGTGCCATCAGGAACAGGGACAAGGACACCTTC. Encoded protein: CAIRNRDKDTF.

The gene calls are TRBV6-2 or TRBV6-3 and TRBJ2-2, with TRBD1 identical over 9 bases. CDR1 is MNHEY and CDR2 is SVGEGT in the germline V gene. The trim removed 6 bases at V and 1 base at J, leaving 3 bases unmatched. CDR3 length: 15 residues. CDR3 sequence: CASRNRGRNTGELFF. CDR3 DNA: TGTGCCAGCAGGAACAGGGGGCGGAACACCGGGGAGCTGTTTTTT.

V usage is TRBV20-1 and J usage is TRBJ2-3; D unresolved. The CDR3 is 14 residues long. With 3 bases removed from V and 3 bases from J, the gap between germline ends came to 13 bases. Germline CDR1 DFQATT, CDR2 SNEGSKA (reference sequence). The CDR3 DNA sequence: TGCAGTGCTAGGGACCAAAGGCAGACAGATACGCAGTATTTT. Translating it yields CSARDQRQTDTQYF.

This clonotype was detected a few times. The chain has TRBV7-6 and TRBJ2-1, with 7 positions matching TRBD2. The CDR3 extends over 17 amino acids. The V and J ends lost 6 bases and 1 base, in that order; junction bases with no gene match: 12. Germline V CDR1 and CDR2: SGHVS, FNYEAQ. CDR3 in amino acids: CASSLGWGGKSYNEQFF. For the CDR3, the DNA is TGTGCCAGCAGTTTGGGCTGGGGAGGGAAATCCTACAATGAGCAGTTCTTC.

This chain connects TRBV7-8 to TRBJ2-3; 13 nucleotides line up with TRBD2. This CDR3 contains 16 residues. Germline lookup yields CDR1 SGHVS and CDR2 FQNEAQ. With V trimmed by 5 bases and J by 5 bases, 7 bases remained unmatched. In nucleotides, the CDR3 is TGTGCCAGCAGCCTCCGGACTAGCGGGAGCCGAGATACGCAGTATTTT. Protein: CASSLRTSGSRDTQYF. Complete variable domain (other parts from reference TRBV7-8 and TRBJ2-3): GAGVSQSPRYKVAKRGQDVALRCDPISGHVSLFWYQQALGQGPEFLTYFQNEAQLDKSGLPSDRFFAERPEGSVSTLKIQRTQQEDSAVYLCASSLRTSGSRDTQYFGPGTRLTVL.

This clonotype has only a few counts. The rearrangement links TRBV2 to TRBJ2-7; D is undetermined. The length of the CDR3 is 10 residues. The germline CDR1 and CDR2 sequences are SNHLY and FYNNEI. V shed 4 bases and J shed 6 bases, with 4 bases lying between them. This CDR3 is CASSGVEQYF. CDR3 coding DNA: TGTGCCAGCAGTGGGGTCGAGCAGTACTTC. Using reference TRBV2 and TRBJ2-7 for the parts outside the CDR3, the full variable domain is EPEVTQTPSHQVTQMGQEVILRCVPISNHLYFYWYRQILGQKVEFLVSFYNNEISEKSEIFDDQFSVERPDGSNFTLKIRSTKLEDSAMYFCASSGVEQYFGPGTRLTVT.

This clonotype showed up many times. V is TRBV20-1 and J is TRBJ1-5; the match to TRBD1 covers 7 bases. Germline lookup yields CDR1 DFQATT and CDR2 SNEGSKA (reference sequence). CDR3 length: 18 amino acids. J lost 8 bases, V lost 2 bases, and 21 bases had no gene match. The CDR3 protein is CSARQSPQPGQLVEPQHF. CDR3 in DNA: TGCAGTGCTAGACAATCGCCGCAACCGGGACAGCTTGTGGAGCCCCAGCATTTT.

The V and J genes are TRBV7-9 and TRBJ1-1, with unresolved D. V lost 5 bases, J lost 0 bases, and 19 bases lay in between. This CDR3 spans 17 amino acids. CDR1 and CDR2 (germline): SEHNR, FQNEAQ (reference sequence). CDR3 protein: CASSPRLTQVMNTEAFF. As DNA, the CDR3 is TGTGCCAGCAGCCCTCGCCTCACCCAGGTGATGAACACTGAAGCTTTCTTT. The whole variable domain, remainder taken from reference TRBV7-9 and TRBJ1-1, is DTGVSQNPRHKITKRGQNVTFRCDPISEHNRLYWYRQTLGQGPEFLTYFQNEAQLEKSRLLSDRFSAERPKGSFSTLEIQRTEQGDSAMYLCASSPRLTQVMNTEAFFGQGTRLTVV.

The chain combines TRBV20-1 with TRBJ2-3; D is ambiguous. The CDR3 consists of 11 residues. V lost 4 bases and J lost 6, with 8 bases in between. Germline assignment: CDR1 DFQATT and CDR2 SNEGSKA (reference sequence). The CDR3: CSAMVTDTQYF. DNA of the CDR3: TGCAGTGCTATGGTCACCGATACGCAGTATTTT.

At least ten counts were recorded for this clonotype. The chain uses TRBV11-2 and TRBJ2-1; TRBD2 might be the D (7 bases). With 4 bases removed from V and 4 bases from J, the gap between germline ends came to 17 bases. Germline V CDR1 and CDR2: SGHAT, FQNNGV. The CDR3 has 16 residues. CDR3 coding DNA: TGTGCCAGCAGCTCGATTCGTCGGGGGGCTTACAATGAGCAGTTCTTC. Translated, it gives CASSSIRRGAYNEQFF.

This clonotype was seen ten or more times. CDR3 nucleotide sequence: TGCAGCGTTGACGGACAGAGACAAGAGACCCAGTACTTC. Translated: CSVDGQRQETQYF. The chain joins TRBV29-1 to TRBJ2-5; D might be TRBD1 (6 bases). This CDR3 has 13 residues. In germline, CDR1 is SQVTM, CDR2 ANQGSEA. The ends were cut back, 3 bases at V and 2 bases at J, with 10 bases in the middle.

On this clonotype: At one of its ends the junction is not consistent with the germline gene, which may arise from a read error. This chain links TRBV5-6 with TRBJ1-1; D is ambiguous. Germline V gives CDR1 SGHDT, CDR2 YYEEEE. There are 13 residues in the CDR3. DNA of the CDR3: TGTGCCAGCAGCCTGCTCGGGAACACTGAAGCTGTCTTT. Translation: CASSLLGNTEAVF.

The rearrangement uses TRBV28 and TRBJ2-4; D is tentatively TRBD1 or TRBD2 (5 bases each). Germline CDR1 MDHEN, CDR2 SYDVKM. The CDR3 is 15 residues long. V lost 1 base to trimming and J lost 9 bases, with 16 bases between them. The CDR3 here is CASSLFDRDGAIQYF. CDR3 DNA sequence: TGTGCCAGCAGTTTATTCGACCGGGACGGGGCCATTCAGTACTTC.